This T cell receptor (beta chain) came from a study of CD8+CD57+ T cells in acquired aplastic anemia. The TCR beta profiling, which covered VDJ combination and CDR3 sequence, was carried out using genomic DNA as the template. Via MiXCR, TCRdb re-called the reads, giving one row per CDR3 protein. This repertoire shows around 250,000 distinct CDR3 sequences, approximately 79% found once; its top ten account for about 41%. The sequenced patients had an expansion of CD8+CD57+ cells seen by flow cytometry. The patients all had a severe acquired aplastic anemia diagnosis. Germline V lookup: CDR1 SGHTA, CDR2 FQGNSA. The V gene lost 5 bases and the J gene lost 5 bases, with 19 bases spanning the gap. The CDR3 is 17 amino acids.

This chain uses TRBV7-2 with TRBJ1-6; D gene uncertain. This clonotype was obtained from a human donor with aplastic anemia. Source material: sorted CD4+, CD8+, or CD8+CD57+ T cells (not recorded which) from PBMCs. Here the CDR3 reads CASSVSSRTPDNSPLHF. The CDR3 DNA reads TGTGCCAGCAGCGTATCCTCAAGGACGCCGGATAATTCACCCCTCCACTTT.